The sequence of this T cell receptor beta chain was determined in a study of beta chain features in type 1 diabetes. Regarding the study as a whole: Equally in patients and controls, PCR might preferentially amplify shorter templates.

On this clone itself: Antigen unknown.

It was one heparinised blood draw, averaging about 0.12 L, that each donor gave. Of the isolated RNA, all was reverse transcribed, and so the sequenced material was expressed TCRB transcripts. Assay: immunoSEQ multiplex PCR; the TCRdb copy retains only in-frame clones and omits some. The data contain 310,000 or so clones, approximately 11% of them singletons. Germline V gene lookup returns CDR1 SGHRS and CDR2 YFSETQ. This CDR3 spans 16 amino acids. Losses at the gene ends were 4 bases for V and 0 bases for J; bases not matched to a gene: 7. The TCR was taken from a woman in her 30s in good health. The chain joins TRBV5-1 to TRBJ2-3, with 8 positions matching TRBD2. Sample: naive CD4+ T cells from blood. CDR3 residues: CASSLTSSGSTDTQYF. The CDR3 DNA follows: TGCGCCAGCAGCCTAACCTCTAGCGGGAGCACAGATACGCAGTATTTT. Together with reference TRBV5-1 and TRBJ2-3, the CDR3 gives the full variable domain: KAGVTQTPRYLIKTRGQQVTLSCSPISGHRSVSWYQQTPGQGLQFLFEYFSETQRNKGNFPGRFSGRQFSNSRSEMNVSTLELGDSALYLCASSLTSSGSTDTQYFGPGTRLTVL.